This passage covers 17 T cell receptor beta chains from one sample sequenced in a study of read filtering for tumor transcriptome and immune sequencing (dated by TCRdb to between 2020 and 2021). TCRdb names Illumina HiSeq 4000 as the instrument used. The Immunoverse kit was used to build TCR libraries from 400 ng RNA, with molecular barcoded adaptors covering alpha/delta and beta/gamma chains. Using fastp at Q25 and MiXCR, TCRdb reprocessed the public reads and kept productive beta chains. Identical CDR3 protein sequences are pooled into one entry, listed with their most common genes and DNA. A total of 90,000 or so distinct CDR3 sequences appear in this sample, roughly a fifth of them only once. Roughly 11% of the sample goes to the ten largest clones. Sequencing used a population of CD138-negative cells sorted from bone marrow. The cell subset or site label corresponds to: bone marrow mononuclear cells depleted of CD138+ plasma/myeloma cells by negative magnetic selection. These receptors were collected from a donor aged 40 or older with multiple myeloma.

The V gene is TRBV24-1, the J gene TRBJ2-7, with 8 bases that match TRBD2. The CDR3 sequence is 15 residues long. Germline CDR1 KGHDR, CDR2 SFDVKD. The V segment lost 2 bases and the J segment 5 bases; nucleotides outside the gene matches: 7. The CDR3 DNA is TGTGCCACCAGTGATTCCGGGACTAGAGACCACGAGCAGTACTTC. It is translated as CATSDSGTRDHEQYF.

Many counts were recorded for this clonotype. One end of the junction is discordant with germline, which a read error may explain. This chain links TRBV6-1 with TRBJ1-2; 7 bases are a match to TRBD1. The germline V gene encodes CDR1 MNHNS and CDR2 SASEGT. This CDR3 spans 17 amino acids. The CDR3 is CASSELVQGGILDGFTF. In DNA, the CDR3 is TGTGCCAGCAGTGAATTAGTGCAGGGGGGGATCCTCGATGGCTTCACCTTC.

This clonotype was observed a few times. The chain carries TRBV12-3 or TRBV12-4 and TRBJ2-3; 9 bases map to TRBD1. Trimming took 4 bases from V and 2 from J; bases not matched to a gene: 4. The length of the CDR3 is 15 residues. The CDR3 protein is CASSSGTGTTDTQYF. The CDR3 nucleotides read TGTGCCAGCAGTTCCGGGACAGGGACCACAGATACGCAGTATTTT.

The sample holds many counts of this clonotype. This CDR3 reads CASSWDYSNQPQHF. Here the CDR3 DNA reads TGTGCCAGCAGTTGGGACTATAGCAATCAGCCCCAGCATTTT. The chain couples TRBV6-9 to TRBJ1-5, with D perhaps TRBD1 (5 bases). The CDR3 length is 14 residues. Germline loops: CDR1 MNHGY, CDR2 SVAAGI. Trimming removed 4 bases at V and 0 bases at J, with 7 bases between.

This clonotype came up many times. The V and J genes are TRBV3-1 and TRBJ2-6, with D perhaps TRBD1 (6 bases). The CDR3 totals 15 residues. The V gene lost 1 base and the J gene lost 3 bases, with 7 bases spanning the gap. From germline, CDR1 is LGHDT and CDR2 YNNKEL (reference sequence). The chain's CDR3 is CASSQAGVGANVLTF. CDR3 nucleotide sequence: TGTGCCAGCAGCCAAGCAGGGGTTGGGGCCAACGTCCTGACTTTC.

In its sample, this clonotype was seen many times. V is TRBV29-1 and J is TRBJ2-7; TRBD2 aligns across 12 bases. The CDR3 loop spans 14 amino acids. Germline trimming cut 6 bases from V and 4 bases from J; bases unmatched to any gene: 7. Germline-derived CDR1 and CDR2 are SQVTM and ANQGSEA. CDR3 sequence: CSVQRTSGVYEQYF. The CDR3 nucleotides read TGCAGCGTCCAAAGGACTAGCGGGGTTTACGAGCAGTACTTC.

This clonotype was counted ten times or more. This chain connects TRBV5-1 to TRBJ2-2; D is uncertain. The CDR3 contains 12 residues. The germline gives CDR1 SGHRS, CDR2 YFSETQ. V was trimmed by 4 bases and J by 5 bases, leaving 6 bases between them. CDR3 in amino acids: CASSQDTGELFF. The CDR3 DNA sequence: TGCGCCAGCAGCCAGGATACCGGGGAGCTGTTTTTT.

Ten or more counts support this clonotype. The chain links TRBV7-9 to TRBJ1-5; the D gene is possibly TRBD1 (6 bases). The V gene's germline CDR1 is SEHNR and CDR2 FQNEAQ (reference sequence). Trimming removed 5 bases from V and 4 bases from J, with 18 bases in between. The CDR3 is made up of 16 amino acids. Here the CDR3 reads CASSQGSGAGNQPQHF. The DNA of the CDR3 is TGTGCCAGCAGCCAAGGGTCAGGGGCTGGGAATCAGCCCCAGCATTTT.

The chain recombines TRBV28 with TRBJ2-5; D unclear. Germline lookup yields CDR1 MDHEN and CDR2 SYDVKM. This CDR3 is built from 17 residues. V was cut by 3 bases and J by 5 bases, with 22 bases left in between. The CDR3 here is CASSLFRQPPVVETQYF. In DNA, the CDR3 is TGTGCCAGCAGTTTGTTCAGGCAGCCACCGGTAGTTGAGACCCAGTACTTC.

This clonotype showed up many times. This rearrangement joins TRBV6-2 or TRBV6-3 to TRBJ1-5; no reliable D call. CDR1 is MNHEY, CDR2 SVGEGT, per germline. V was shortened by 4 bases and J by 6 bases, with 13 bases between the two germline ends. The CDR3 is made up of 14 amino acids. CDR3 nucleotides: TGTGCCAGCAGTTTTTCCGGCCCTGGTCAGCCCCAGCATTTT. It specifies CASSFSGPGQPQHF.

This clonotype was observed many times. The chain is built from TRBV9 and TRBJ2-3; D is uncertain. The CDR3 totals 15 residues. Germline loops: CDR1 SGDLS, CDR2 YYNGEE. Trimming removed 0 bases from V and 4 bases from J, with 12 bases in between. CDR3 DNA: TGTGCCAGCAGCGTAGGTGCAGGCCGCCCAGATACGCAGTATTTT. Protein product: CASSVGAGRPDTQYF.

This chain connects TRBV7-8 to TRBJ1-5; TRBD1 matches 7 bases. The CDR3 length is 16 residues. From germline, CDR1 is SGHVS and CDR2 FQNEAQ. The trim removed 5 bases at V and 2 bases at J, leaving 9 bases unmatched. The CDR3, as DNA: TGTGCCAGCAGCGTACAGGGGCTTGGGGGCAATCAGCCCCAGCATTTT. Its translation is CASSVQGLGGNQPQHF.

In its sample, this clonotype was seen many times. J is TRBJ1-6 and V is TRBV2, with D unclear. This CDR3 spans 11 amino acids. Trimming left V 4 bases short and J 11 bases short, with 6 bases between. Germline V gene sequence: CDR1 SNHLY, CDR2 FYNNEI. CDR3 nucleotide sequence: TGTGCCAGCAGTGTTACGCCACCCCTCCACTTT. Its translation: CASSVTPPLHF.

In its sample, this clonotype was seen many times. The genes are TRBV6-1 and TRBJ1-1; D call uncertain. The germline gives CDR1 MNHNS, CDR2 SASEGT. CDR3 length: 13 amino acids. V was trimmed by 3 bases and J by 2 bases, leaving 7 bases between them. The CDR3 is CASSDERNTEAFF. Here the CDR3 DNA reads TGTGCCAGCAGTGATGAGAGAAACACTGAAGCTTTCTTT.

This clonotype was counted many times. V usage is TRBV5-1 and J usage is TRBJ2-7; D is ambiguous. The germline V and J ends were trimmed by 1 base and 10 bases, with 15 bases remaining between them. The CDR3 is 13 amino acids. CDR1 and CDR2 from the germline V gene are SGHRS and YFSETQ. Here the CDR3 DNA reads TGCGCCAGCAGCTTGTCAGGACCCTACGGACAGTACTTC. Translated, it gives CASSLSGPYGQYF.

Of note for this clonotype: Its ends do not fully match the called genes, so a read error is possible. DNA for the CDR3: TGTGTCAGCAGCCAAGATCTTAGGGACACCTGGGGCTATGGCTACACCTTC. It translates to CVSSQDLRDTWGYGYTF. This rearrangement joins TRBV4-2 to TRBJ1-2; weak D call: TRBD1 (6 bases). The germline gives CDR1 LGHNA, CDR2 YNFKEQ. The CDR3 covers 17 residues.

This clonotype was seen ten or more times. J is TRBJ1-4 and V is TRBV6-5, with D unclear. Trimming pared 5 bases from V and 3 bases from J, leaving 10 bases between. The germline V gene encodes CDR1 MNHEY and CDR2 SVGAGI. The CDR3 has 14 amino acids. CDR3 protein: CASSPSTANEKLFF. The CDR3 bases are TGTGCCAGCAGTCCGTCCACTGCTAATGAAAAACTGTTTTTT.